The 30 T cell receptor beta chains presented below share a single source sample, sequenced in a study of T cell responses to AZD1222 COVID-19 vaccine. Profiled with immunoSEQ multiplex PCR; TCRdb holds only in-frame clones, not every one. The repertoire includes over 150,000 clones, 85% to 95% of them detected once, and 10% sits in the top ten. The sequencing used peripheral blood, collected on day 0 of AZD1222 vaccination. The source is an adult in good health.

The rearrangement uses TRBV28 and TRBJ1-1; no clear D gene. The CDR3 consists of 16 residues. The V gene's germline CDR1 is MDHEN and CDR2 SYDVKM. Trimming took off 2 bases at V and 7 bases at J, with 20 bases between the two ends. The CDR3 loop is CASSLGEIGLEGEAFF. The CDR3 coding sequence is TGTGCCAGCAGTTTAGGAGAGATAGGCCTGGAGGGTGAAGCTTTCTTT.

The genes are TRBV7-2 and TRBJ1-3, with unresolved D. V was shortened by 5 bases and J by 4 bases, with 15 bases between the two germline ends. Germline V CDR1 and CDR2: SGHTA, FQGNSA. The CDR3 totals 15 residues. In nucleotides, the CDR3 is TGTGCCAGCAGCACGGTTAGGCGGGGAGGAAACACCATATATTTT. This codes for CASSTVRRGGNTIYF.

The CDR3 loop reads CASSPGQSNQPQHF. The DNA of the CDR3 is TGCGCCAGCAGCCCCGGACAGAGCAATCAGCCCCAGCATTTT. The J gene is TRBJ1-5, the V gene TRBV4-1; D is perhaps TRBD1 (6 bases). V gave up 4 bases and J gave up 1 base, with 8 bases separating them. CDR1 is MGHRA, CDR2 YSYEKL, per germline. The CDR3 contains 14 residues.

This chain links TRBV7-2 with TRBJ1-5; D unresolved. The CDR3 runs 16 residues. The germline gives CDR1 SGHTA, CDR2 FQGNSA. V lost 5 bases to trimming and J lost 1 base, with 15 bases between them. CDR3 DNA sequence: TGTGCCAGCAGCCGCCTGGTGGGTGGGAGCAATCAGCCCCAGCATTTT. It encodes CASSRLVGGSNQPQHF. Full variable domain (remainder filled in from reference TRBV7-2 and TRBJ1-5): GAGVSQSPSNKVTEKGKDVELRCDPISGHTALYWYRQSLGQGLEFLIYFQGNSAPDKSGLPSDRFSAERTGGSVSTLTIQRTQQEDSAVYLCASSRLVGGSNQPQHFGDGTRLSIL.

This chain uses TRBV11-2 with TRBJ2-1; no clear D. Trimming stripped 5 bases from V and 10 bases from J, with 9 bases between. CDR3 length: 11 amino acids. Looked up from germline, CDR1 is SGHAT and CDR2 is FQNNGV. CDR3 sequence reads: CASSEELEQFF. The CDR3 DNA is TGTGCCAGCAGCGAGGAGCTCGAGCAGTTCTTC.

This clone is a singleton in its sample. The chain has TRBV2 and TRBJ1-4; D is ambiguous. V lost 6 bases and J 10 bases, leaving 9 bases between the germline ends. This CDR3 is 11 amino acids long. Germline loops: CDR1 SNHLY, CDR2 FYNNEI. CDR3 amino acids: CASSEDGKLFF. DNA of the CDR3: TGTGCCAGCAGCGAGGACGGAAAACTGTTTTTT.

The J gene is TRBJ2-1, the V gene TRBV12-5, with 10 bases lining up with TRBD1. J lost 7 bases, V lost 1 base, and 4 bases had no gene match. The CDR3 runs 15 residues. Looked up from germline, CDR1 is LGHNT and CDR2 is FRNRAP. In DNA form, the CDR3 reads TGTGCTAGTGGTTTGGGGGACAGGGGAATTAATGAGCAGTTCTTC. Its protein is CASGLGDRGINEQFF.

This rearrangement joins TRBV7-2 to TRBJ2-7; TRBD2 agrees at 9 bases. The length of the CDR3 is 14 residues. The V and J ends lost 5 bases and 5 bases, in that order; junction bases with no gene match: 7. In germline, CDR1 is SGHTA, CDR2 FQGNSA. CDR3 coding DNA: TGTGCCAGCAGCACGGGGACTAGCCTGGACGAGCAGTACTTC. This codes for CASSTGTSLDEQYF.

The J gene is TRBJ1-2, the V gene TRBV5-1, with a tentative D call TRBD1 (5 bases). The CDR3 has 13 residues. The ends were cut back, 3 bases at V and 2 bases at J, with 8 bases in the middle. CDR1 and CDR2 (germline): SGHRS, YFSETQ. The CDR3 DNA follows: TGCGCCAGCAGCTCGCGACAGAACTATGGCTACACCTTC. Translation: CASSSRQNYGYTF.

This clone was counted once. The V and J genes are TRBV9 and TRBJ1-1; TRBD1 matches 7 bases. The V segment lost 2 bases and the J segment 6 bases; nucleotides outside the gene matches: 7. This CDR3 region has 14 residues. In germline, CDR1 is SGDLS, CDR2 YYNGEE. The CDR3 spells CASSVQGGSSEAFF. The DNA for the CDR3 is TGTGCCAGCAGCGTTCAGGGGGGCTCATCTGAAGCTTTCTTT.

V and J are TRBV11-2 and TRBJ2-7, with D uncertain. The germline gives CDR1 SGHAT, CDR2 FQNNGV. The V and J ends lost 1 base and 0 bases respectively, with 7 bases between them. This CDR3 is 14 amino acids long. CDR3 in amino acids: CASSLGLRSYEQYF. The CDR3 bases are TGTGCCAGCAGCTTAGGGCTGCGCTCCTACGAGCAGTACTTC.

This clone showed up just once. V usage is TRBV6-2 or TRBV6-3 and J usage is TRBJ2-7, with D perhaps TRBD1 (6 bases). The CDR3 consists of 15 residues. Per germline, CDR1 MNHEY and CDR2 SVGEGT. Trimming removed 4 bases at V and 7 bases at J, with 20 bases between. The CDR3 loop reads CASSSKADEGEEQYF. The CDR3 DNA reads TGTGCCAGCAGTTCTAAAGCGGACGAGGGGGAAGAGCAGTACTTC.

This chain uses TRBV5-5 with TRBJ2-7; D gene uncertain. The V and J ends lost 3 bases and 0 bases respectively, with 10 bases between them. The CDR3 loop spans 14 amino acids. CDR1 and CDR2 from the germline V gene are SGHKS and YYEKEE (reference sequence). The CDR3 DNA follows: TGTGCCAGCAGCTATTTCGACAACTCCTACGAGCAGTACTTC. Amino acid sequence: CASSYFDNSYEQYF.

J is TRBJ1-2 and V is TRBV28, with 8 positions matching TRBD1. This CDR3 is 18 amino acids long. The ends lost 5 bases at V and 5 bases at J; junction bases unmatched: 19. CDR1 MDHEN and CDR2 SYDVKM come from the germline V gene. The CDR3 is CASSTGPGQVTLWYGYTF. The CDR3 DNA reads TGTGCCAGCAGTACCGGCCCGGGACAGGTAACCTTGTGGTATGGCTACACCTTC.

J is TRBJ2-1 and V is TRBV20-1; 8 nucleotides match TRBD1. In germline, CDR1 is DFQATT, CDR2 SNEGSKA (reference sequence). The CDR3 totals 15 residues. The J segment lost 4 bases and the V segment lost 3 bases, leaving 8 bases of the junction unmatched. The chain's CDR3 is CSASTPRQGYNEQFF. CDR3 bases: TGCAGTGCTAGTACCCCACGACAGGGGTACAATGAGCAGTTCTTC.

The rearrangement uses TRBV6-5 and TRBJ1-5; 9 bases map to TRBD1. Germline V gives CDR1 MNHEY, CDR2 SVGAGI. J was trimmed by 2 bases and V by 6 bases; bases with no gene match: 5. The CDR3 is 15 amino acids. DNA of the CDR3: TGTGCCAGCAGCGACAGGGGGGGTGGCAATCAGCCCCAGCATTTT. Translation gives CASSDRGGGNQPQHF.

The V call is TRBV11-2, the J call TRBJ2-1, with D possibly TRBD1 on 6 matching bases. Germline lookup yields CDR1 SGHAT and CDR2 FQNNGV. Trimming shortened V by 3 bases and J by 5 bases, and 14 bases separated the two germline ends. This CDR3 has 15 residues. In DNA, the CDR3 is TGTGCCAGCAGCTTCCCCGGGCAGGGGAACAATGAGCAGTTCTTC. It yields the protein CASSFPGQGNNEQFF.

CDR3 in DNA: TGTGCCAGCAGCGTAGTAGGCAGTAGCACAGATACGCAGTATTTT. Its protein is CASSVVGSSTDTQYF. The rearrangement joins TRBV9 to TRBJ2-3; no clear D gene. V was cut by 0 bases and J by 0 bases, with 8 bases left in between. The CDR3 is 15 amino acids. CDR1 and CDR2 from the germline V gene are SGDLS and YYNGEE. Looking up the rest from reference TRBV9 and TRBJ2-3 gives the full variable domain: DSGVTQTPKHLITATGQRVTLRCSPRSGDLSVYWYQQSLDQGLQFLIQYYNGEERAKGNILERFSAQQFPDLHSELNLSSLELGDSALYFCASSVVGSSTDTQYFGPGTRLTVL.

This clone was detected once. The chain uses TRBV19 and TRBJ2-5, with no clear D. The CDR3 totals 14 residues. Germline lookup yields CDR1 LNHDA and CDR2 SQIVND (reference sequence). V was cut by 4 bases and J by 5 bases, with 14 bases left in between. DNA for the CDR3: TGTGCCAGTAGTAGCGGCAGGTTAACCGAGACCCAGTACTTC. The encoded protein is CASSSGRLTETQYF.

The chain has TRBV6-5 and TRBJ2-5, with a possible D match to TRBD1 (7 bases). This CDR3 is 14 amino acids long. V lost 6 bases and J lost 4, with 15 bases in between. Germline CDR1 MNHEY, CDR2 SVGAGI. CDR3 sequence (DNA): TGTGCCAGCAGGCGGGCAGGGGGAGGAGAGACCCAGTACTTC. This translates into CASRRAGGGETQYF.

The chain employs TRBV18 and TRBJ1-2; 7 positions match TRBD1. The CDR3 consists of 15 residues. Looked up from germline, CDR1 is KGHSH and CDR2 is LQKENI. V shed 2 bases and J 0 bases; nucleotides not matched to a gene: 3. The CDR3 spells CASSPAGQPNYGYTF. The CDR3 coding sequence is TGTGCCAGCTCACCAGCGGGACAGCCTAACTATGGCTACACCTTC.

This sequence joins TRBV5-1 and TRBJ1-3; 7 bases map to TRBD1. The CDR3 is 14 amino acids. Trimming cost V 3 bases and J 6 bases; bases outside gene matches: 6. In germline, CDR1 is SGHRS, CDR2 YFSETQ. CDR3: CASSSLTGTNTIYF. In DNA form, the CDR3 reads TGCGCCAGCAGCTCCCTGACAGGGACAAACACCATATATTTT.

J is TRBJ1-1 and V is TRBV7-2; D call uncertain. V was cut by 4 bases and J by 2 bases, with 5 bases left in between. The CDR3 length is 12 residues. From germline, CDR1 is SGHTA and CDR2 FQGNSA. In nucleotides, the CDR3 is TGTGCCAGCAGCTACCAAAACACTGAAGCTTTCTTT. Its translation is CASSYQNTEAFF.

The V gene is TRBV6-2 or TRBV6-3, the J gene TRBJ1-5; 11 bases are a match to TRBD1. Germline CDR1 is MNHEY and CDR2 is SVGEGT. The junction had 8 bases not matched to a gene; V was cut back by 0 bases and J by 4 bases. CDR3 length: 18 residues. The CDR3 here is CASSYSHWGTGGNQPQHF. For the CDR3, the DNA is TGTGCCAGCAGTTACTCCCATTGGGGGACAGGGGGAAATCAGCCCCAGCATTTT.

This clone appeared a single time. The rearrangement joins TRBV6-5 to TRBJ1-1; 8 bases agree with TRBD1. This CDR3 spans 15 amino acids. CDR1 and CDR2 (germline): MNHEY, SVGAGI. The junction had 15 bases not matched to a gene; V was cut back by 5 bases and J by 10 bases. CDR3: CASSQGAGIPRRAFF. In DNA form, the CDR3 reads TGTGCCAGCAGTCAGGGGGCGGGAATCCCAAGGAGAGCTTTCTTT.

The chain recombines TRBV19 with TRBJ2-1; D perhaps matches TRBD2 (5 bases). Germline CDR1 LNHDA, CDR2 SQIVND (reference sequence). V lost 10 bases and J 0 bases, leaving 16 bases between the germline ends. This CDR3 is built from 15 residues. The CDR3 region has the DNA TGTGCCACTCAGAGGTCTGGGAGCTCCTACAATGAGCAGTTCTTC. Protein sequence: CATQRSGSSYNEQFF.

The V call is TRBV5-4, the J call TRBJ1-2; D gene ambiguous. Germline values: CDR1 SGHNT, CDR2 YYREEE (reference sequence). Deletions cut 2 bases from V and 5 bases from J, with 13 bases between. CDR3 length: 14 amino acids. The CDR3 DNA is TGTGCCAGCAGCTTTCCTTCAGAAATGTATGGCTACACCTTC. This codes for CASSFPSEMYGYTF. Filled out from reference TRBV5-4 and TRBJ1-2, the complete variable domain reads ETGVTQSPTHLIKTRGQQVTLRCSSQSGHNTVSWYQQALGQGPQFIFQYYREEENGRGNFPPRFSGLQFPNYSSELNVNALELDDSALYLCASSFPSEMYGYTFGSGTRLTVV.

The J gene is TRBJ2-2, the V gene TRBV24-1; D remains ambiguous. Trimming shortened V by 4 bases and J by 0 bases, and 14 bases separated the two germline ends. The CDR3 is 17 residues long. CDR1 KGHDR and CDR2 SFDVKD come from the germline V gene. The CDR3 DNA reads TGTGCCACCAGTGAATTTGGGTTAGAGGCGAACACCGGGGAGCTGTTTTTT. Protein sequence: CATSEFGLEANTGELFF.

The chain is built from TRBV28 and TRBJ1-6; no clear D. The CDR3 sequence is 13 residues long. V lost 10 bases to trimming and J lost 10 bases, with 17 bases between them. Germline CDR1 is MDHEN and CDR2 is SYDVKM. The CDR3 coding sequence is TGTGCCACCGGGCGGGCAGATGAATCACCCCTCCACTTT. Translation: CATGRADESPLHF. The full variable domain, with the rest looked up from reference TRBV28 and TRBJ1-6, is DVKVTQSSRYLVKRTGEKVFLECVQDMDHENMFWYRQDPGLGLRLIYFSYDVKMKEKGDIPEGYSVSREKKERFSLILESASTNQTSMYLCATGRADESPLHFGNGTRLTVT.

The V gene is TRBV7-2, the J gene TRBJ2-7, with 10 bases that match TRBD2. V shed 2 bases, J shed 3 bases, and the junction held 13 bases outside the gene matches. Germline CDR1 reads SGHTA; CDR2 reads FQGNSA. The CDR3 runs to 18 residues. The CDR3 here is CASSLYSGVLAGVYEQYF. The DNA of the CDR3 is TGTGCCAGCAGCTTATATTCAGGGGTCCTAGCGGGAGTCTACGAGCAGTACTTC.